This T cell receptor (beta chain) was identified in a study of shared clonotypes between healthy human individuals. Trimming removed 0 bases at V and 3 bases at J, with 11 bases between. Germline CDR1 and CDR2: GTSNPN and SVGIG (reference sequence). This CDR3 comprises 15 residues. General study findings and limits: The four-donor shared clonotypes exceeded non-shared clonotypes in generation probability, with non-shared ones scoring lower.

Clones were sequenced by immunoSEQ multiplex PCR, and TCRdb holds only the in-frame ones, with some missing. The sample shows some 630,000 clones, approximately 96% of them seen only once. CD45RO-negative CD8 cells positively selected for CCR7 made up the naive population, which excluded terminally differentiated effector memory CD45RA+ cells. Remarks on this clone: The target antigen is unknown.

This receptor was obtained from a woman in her twenties or thirties in good health. The chain has TRBV30 and TRBJ2-2; maybe TRBD1 (5 bases). The material sequenced was naive CD8+ T cells sorted from blood. CDR3 sequence reads: CAWSVGVLDTGELFF. The CDR3 nucleotides are TGTGCCTGGAGTGTAGGGGTACTGGACACCGGGGAGCTGTTTTTT.